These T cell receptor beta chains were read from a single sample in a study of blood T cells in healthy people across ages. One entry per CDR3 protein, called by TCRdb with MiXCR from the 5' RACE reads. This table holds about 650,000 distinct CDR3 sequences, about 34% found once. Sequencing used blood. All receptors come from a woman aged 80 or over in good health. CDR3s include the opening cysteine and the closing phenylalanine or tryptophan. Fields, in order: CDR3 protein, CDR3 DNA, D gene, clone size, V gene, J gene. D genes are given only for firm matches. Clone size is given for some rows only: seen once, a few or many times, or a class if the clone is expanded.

CDR3aa: CASSGTQGWVQYF
CDR3nt: TGTGCCAGCAGTGGAACACAGGGGTGGGTGCAGTACTTC
d_gene: TRBD1
abundance: NA
v_gene: TRBV6-1
j_gene: TRBJ2-5

CDR3aa: CASSAGDRGRYEQYF
CDR3nt: TGTGCCAGCAGTGCGGGGGACAGGGGGCGGTACGAGCAGTACTTC
d_gene: TRBD1
abundance: many
v_gene: TRBV27
j_gene: TRBJ2-7

CDR3aa: CASSAWGRGLLNSNQPQHF
CDR3nt: TGTGCCAGCAGTGCCTGGGGCAGGGGGCTCCTAAATAGCAATCAGCCCCAGCATTTT
d_gene: TRBD1
abundance: NA
v_gene: TRBV12-3/TRBV12-4
j_gene: TRBJ1-5

CDR3aa: CASSPLNGGNEQYF
CDR3nt: TGTGCCAGCTCACCACTCAACGGGGGTAACGAGCAGTACTTC
d_gene: NA
abundance: many
v_gene: TRBV18
j_gene: TRBJ2-7

CDR3aa: CASRAGTANEKRFF
CDR3nt: TGTGCCAGCAGAGCCGGGACAGCTAATGAAAAACGGTTTTTT
d_gene: TRBD1
abundance: NA
v_gene: TRBV12-3/TRBV12-4
j_gene: TRBJ1-4

CDR3aa: CSGGQADTQYF
CDR3nt: TGCAGCGGGGGACAGGCCGATACGCAGTATTTT
d_gene: TRBD1
abundance: many
v_gene: TRBV29-1
j_gene: TRBJ2-3

CDR3aa: CASSKRDSNTEAFF
CDR3nt: TGTGCCAGCAGCAAACGGGACTCCAACACTGAAGCTTTCTTT
d_gene: NA
abundance: NA
v_gene: TRBV7-9
j_gene: TRBJ1-1

CDR3aa: CSARAVPTGNTEAFF
CDR3nt: TGCAGTGCTAGGGCGGTACCCACAGGGAACACTGAAGCTTTCTTT
d_gene: NA
abundance: NA
v_gene: TRBV20-1
j_gene: TRBJ1-1

CDR3aa: CASSLRPLGGYTF
CDR3nt: TGTGCCAGCAGCTTAAGGCCCCTAGGTGGCTACACCTTC
d_gene: NA
abundance: many
v_gene: TRBV7-2
j_gene: TRBJ1-2

CDR3aa: CASHDRFSYEQYF
CDR3nt: TGCGCCAGCCACGACAGGTTCTCCTACGAGCAGTACTTC
d_gene: NA
abundance: few
v_gene: TRBV5-1
j_gene: TRBJ2-7

CDR3aa: CSASWTEANQPQHF
CDR3nt: TGCAGTGCTAGTTGGACAGAGGCTAATCAGCCCCAGCATTTT
d_gene: NA
abundance: NA
v_gene: TRBV20-1
j_gene: TRBJ1-5

CDR3aa: CSARSPYEQYF
CDR3nt: TGCAGTGCTAGATCCCCCTACGAGCAGTACTTC
d_gene: NA
abundance: many
v_gene: TRBV20-1
j_gene: TRBJ2-7

CDR3aa: CSVRDSRNSLLHF
CDR3nt: TGCAGCGTTAGGGACAGTCGGAATTCACTCCTCCACTTT
d_gene: TRBD1
abundance: NA
v_gene: TRBV29-1
j_gene: TRBJ1-6

CDR3aa: CATSVQGGKDTQYF
CDR3nt: TGTGCCACCAGTGTACAGGGGGGAAAAGATACGCAGTATTTT
d_gene: TRBD1
abundance: many
v_gene: TRBV24-1
j_gene: TRBJ2-3

CDR3aa: CASSPNPGARGLGNEQYF
CDR3nt: TGTGCCAGCAGTCCCAACCCGGGAGCCAGGGGTCTAGGCAATGAGCAGTACTTC
d_gene: NA
abundance: few
v_gene: TRBV27
j_gene: TRBJ2-5

CDR3aa: CASSNPGEGAGTDTQYF
CDR3nt: TGTGCCAGCAGCAACCCGGGGGAGGGGGCGGGTACAGATACGCAGTATTTT
d_gene: NA
abundance: many
v_gene: TRBV21-1
j_gene: TRBJ2-3

CDR3aa: CASSLAGLAYYNEQFF
CDR3nt: TGTGCCAGCAGCTTAGCGGGACTAGCGTACTACAATGAGCAGTTCTTC
d_gene: TRBD2
abundance: many
v_gene: TRBV7-8
j_gene: TRBJ2-1

CDR3aa: CASSKVAEETQYF
CDR3nt: TGTGCCAGCAGTAAAGTCGCGGAAGAGACCCAGTACTTC
d_gene: NA
abundance: many
v_gene: TRBV27
j_gene: TRBJ2-5

CDR3aa: CASSSEAGVRTDTQYF
CDR3nt: TGTGCCAGCAGTTCGGAGGCGGGAGTCCGCACAGATACGCAGTATTTT
d_gene: TRBD2
abundance: NA
v_gene: TRBV12-3/TRBV12-4
j_gene: TRBJ2-3

CDR3aa: CASRLQGDTEAFF
CDR3nt: TGTGCCAGCAGGCTACAGGGGGACACTGAAGCTTTCTTT
d_gene: TRBD1
abundance: many
v_gene: TRBV12-3/TRBV12-4
j_gene: TRBJ1-1

CDR3aa: CASSATTDSRYGYTF
CDR3nt: TGTGCCAGCAGTGCAACTACCGACAGCCGCTATGGCTACACCTTC
d_gene: NA
abundance: many
v_gene: TRBV6-1
j_gene: TRBJ1-2

CDR3aa: CATSSRSGSSYNEQFF
CDR3nt: TGTGCCACCAGCAGTCGGAGCGGAAGCTCCTACAATGAGCAGTTCTTC
d_gene: NA
abundance: NA
v_gene: TRBV15
j_gene: TRBJ2-1

CDR3aa: CAWSGQGERIVQHF
CDR3nt: TGTGCCTGGAGTGGCCAAGGTGAACGGATCGTCCAGCATTTT
d_gene: NA
abundance: NA
v_gene: TRBV30
j_gene: TRBJ1-5

CDR3aa: CASSLSGRNTDTQYF
CDR3nt: TGCGCCAGCAGCTTGTCGGGGCGGAACACAGATACGCAGTATTTT
d_gene: NA
abundance: many
v_gene: TRBV5-1
j_gene: TRBJ2-3

CDR3aa: CASSLEPRDEQFF
CDR3nt: TGTGCCAGCAGCTTAGAACCGCGGGATGAGCAGTTCTTC
d_gene: NA
abundance: many
v_gene: TRBV7-2
j_gene: TRBJ2-1

CDR3aa: CSVRDTGTYNEQFF
CDR3nt: TGCAGCGTCCGAGATACCGGGACCTACAATGAGCAGTTCTTC
d_gene: NA
abundance: many
v_gene: TRBV29-1
j_gene: TRBJ2-1

CDR3aa: CASSNMETQYF
CDR3nt: TGTGCCAGCAGTAACATGGAGACCCAGTACTTC
d_gene: NA
abundance: NA
v_gene: TRBV28
j_gene: TRBJ2-5

CDR3aa: CASSYGTSGGPQYF
CDR3nt: TGTGCCAGCAGTTACGGGACTAGCGGGGGGCCGCAGTACTTC
d_gene: TRBD2
abundance: many
v_gene: TRBV12-3/TRBV12-4
j_gene: TRBJ2-5

CDR3aa: CASGLGLAMGNEQFF
CDR3nt: TGTGCCAGCGGCCTAGGACTAGCGATGGGCAATGAGCAGTTCTTC
d_gene: TRBD2
abundance: many
v_gene: TRBV12-3/TRBV12-4
j_gene: TRBJ2-1

CDR3aa: CSATSGTSSGGQYF
CDR3nt: TGCAGTGCTACCTCCGGGACATCCTCCGGGGGGCAGTACTTC
d_gene: NA
abundance: NA
v_gene: TRBV20-1
j_gene: TRBJ2-7

CDR3aa: CASRPDETISYEQYF
CDR3nt: TGTGCCAGCAGGCCGGACGAGACGATCTCCTACGAGCAGTACTTC
d_gene: NA
abundance: NA
v_gene: TRBV28
j_gene: TRBJ2-7

CDR3aa: CAWNGPSYEQYF
CDR3nt: TGTGCCTGGAACGGTCCCTCCTACGAGCAGTACTTC
d_gene: NA
abundance: many
v_gene: TRBV30
j_gene: TRBJ2-7

CDR3aa: CASSSARTGANIANYGYTF
CDR3nt: TGTGCCAGCAGTTCCGCCCGGACAGGGGCGAATATAGCTAACTATGGCTACACCTTC
d_gene: TRBD1
abundance: many
v_gene: TRBV28
j_gene: TRBJ1-2

CDR3aa: CASSQGQGAVETQYF
CDR3nt: TGCGCCAGCAGCCAAGGACAGGGGGCCGTAGAGACCCAGTACTTC
d_gene: TRBD1
abundance: many
v_gene: TRBV5-1
j_gene: TRBJ2-5

CDR3aa: CASSEARQGETQYF
CDR3nt: TGTGCCAGCAGTGAAGCGCGACAGGGAGAGACCCAGTACTTC
d_gene: TRBD1
abundance: NA
v_gene: TRBV2
j_gene: TRBJ2-5

CDR3aa: CATSLGAGSSYNSPLHF
CDR3nt: TGTGCCACCAGCCTCGGGGCCGGGAGCTCCTATAATTCACCCCTCCACTTT
d_gene: NA
abundance: many
v_gene: TRBV15
j_gene: TRBJ1-6

CDR3aa: CASKWQGMNTEAFF
CDR3nt: TGTGCCAGTAAGTGGCAGGGGATGAACACTGAAGCTTTCTTT
d_gene: NA
abundance: few
v_gene: TRBV19
j_gene: TRBJ1-1

CDR3aa: CASSYLFTITAGSMTQYF
CDR3nt: TGTGCCAGCAGTTACCTCTTTACTATCACGGCCGGTAGTATGACCCAGTACTTC
d_gene: NA
abundance: NA
v_gene: TRBV6-2/TRBV6-3
j_gene: TRBJ2-5

CDR3aa: CAWANQETQYF
CDR3nt: TGTGCCTGGGCGAACCAAGAGACCCAGTACTTC
d_gene: NA
abundance: few
v_gene: TRBV30
j_gene: TRBJ2-5

CDR3aa: CSASPQYF
CDR3nt: TGCAGTGCTAGCCCCCAGTACTTC
d_gene: NA
abundance: many
v_gene: TRBV20-1
j_gene: TRBJ2-4

CDR3aa: CASSLMGQGVNTIYF
CDR3nt: TGTGCCAGCAGCTTAATGGGGCAGGGGGTAAACACCATATATTTT
d_gene: TRBD1
abundance: few
v_gene: TRBV7-2
j_gene: TRBJ1-3

CDR3aa: CSARDTIRVGETQYF
CDR3nt: TGCAGTGCTAGAGATACTATTAGGGTAGGGGAGACCCAGTACTTC
d_gene: NA
abundance: many
v_gene: TRBV20-1
j_gene: TRBJ2-5

CDR3aa: CASSLASLAGHNEQFF
CDR3nt: TGCGCCAGCAGCTTGGCGAGCCTAGCGGGGCACAATGAGCAGTTCTTC
d_gene: TRBD2
abundance: once
v_gene: TRBV5-1
j_gene: TRBJ2-1

CDR3aa: CASSYWGVGAGANVLTF
CDR3nt: TGTGCCAGCAGTTACTGGGGGGTGGGAGCTGGGGCCAACGTCCTGACTTTC
d_gene: NA
abundance: many
v_gene: TRBV6-2/TRBV6-3
j_gene: TRBJ2-6

CDR3aa: CASSQWNVRGFGQETQYF
CDR3nt: TGTGCCAGCAGCCAATGGAATGTGCGGGGTTTCGGGCAAGAGACCCAGTACTTC
d_gene: NA
abundance: many
v_gene: TRBV14
j_gene: TRBJ2-5

CDR3aa: CASSLKGGAQGYTF
CDR3nt: TGTGCCAGCAGCTTAAAAGGGGGCGCGCAGGGCTACACCTTC
d_gene: TRBD1
abundance: few
v_gene: TRBV11-2
j_gene: TRBJ1-2

CDR3aa: CASSSAGGPNYGYTF
CDR3nt: TGTGCCAGCAGCTCGGCGGGGGGACCTAACTATGGCTACACCTTC
d_gene: NA
abundance: many
v_gene: TRBV7-9
j_gene: TRBJ1-2

CDR3aa: CSARDRRTPSYEQYF
CDR3nt: TGCAGTGCTAGAGATCGACGCACTCCTTCCTACGAGCAGTACTTC
d_gene: NA
abundance: NA
v_gene: TRBV20-1
j_gene: TRBJ2-7

CDR3aa: CASSYLPALSDYEQYF
CDR3nt: TGTGCCAGCAGTTACTTGCCCGCACTTTCCGACTACGAGCAGTACTTC
d_gene: NA
abundance: many
v_gene: TRBV6-5
j_gene: TRBJ2-7

CDR3aa: CASSLGFAGDGYGYTF
CDR3nt: TGTGCCAGCAGCTTAGGGTTTGCAGGGGACGGCTATGGCTACACCTTC
d_gene: NA
abundance: many
v_gene: TRBV7-2
j_gene: TRBJ1-2

CDR3aa: CASSQDGTVAYEQYF
CDR3nt: TGCGCCAGCAGCCAAGATGGGACGGTAGCCTACGAGCAGTACTTC
d_gene: NA
abundance: many
v_gene: TRBV4-3
j_gene: TRBJ2-7

CDR3aa: CASSAQGRTRANVLTF
CDR3nt: TGTGCCAGCAGTGCTCAGGGCCGTACTAGGGCCAACGTCCTGACTTTC
d_gene: NA
abundance: NA
v_gene: TRBV12-3/TRBV12-4
j_gene: TRBJ2-6

CDR3aa: CASSLGLRADTQYF
CDR3nt: TGTGCCAGCAGCTTAGGGCTTCGCGCAGATACGCAGTATTTT
d_gene: NA
abundance: NA
v_gene: TRBV7-2
j_gene: TRBJ2-3